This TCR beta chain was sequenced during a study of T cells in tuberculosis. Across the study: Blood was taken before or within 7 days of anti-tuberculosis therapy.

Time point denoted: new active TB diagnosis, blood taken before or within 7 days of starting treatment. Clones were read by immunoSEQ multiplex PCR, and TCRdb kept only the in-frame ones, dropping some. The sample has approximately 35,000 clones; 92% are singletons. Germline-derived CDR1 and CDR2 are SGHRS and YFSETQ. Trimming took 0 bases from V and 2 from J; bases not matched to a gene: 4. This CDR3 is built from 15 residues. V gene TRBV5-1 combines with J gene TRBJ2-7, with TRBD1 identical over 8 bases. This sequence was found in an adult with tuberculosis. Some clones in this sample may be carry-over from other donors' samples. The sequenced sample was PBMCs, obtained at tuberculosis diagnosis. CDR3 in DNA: TGCGCCAGCAGCTTGGAAACAGGGGGTACCTACGAGCAGTACTTC. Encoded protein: CASSLETGGTYEQYF.